This TCR beta chain was observed in a study of PD-1 blockade in mismatch repair-deficient tumors. Here immunoSEQ multiplex PCR was the method, and the copy in TCRdb shows in-frame clones only, minus some. In the table there are around 100,000 clones, 82% of which are singletons. Germline V lookup: CDR1 LGHNA, CDR2 YNFKEQ. Trimming took off 5 bases at V and 2 bases at J, with 12 bases between the two ends. This CDR3 is built from 14 residues. A note on this clone: No antigen is known for it.

General observations from the study: After pembrolizumab, tumor-resident clones rose rapidly, then generally contracted before radiologic responses.

TCR sequencing covered a few patients who responded to pembrolizumab. The sequence derives from an adult with mismatch repair-deficient cancer. J is TRBJ2-5 and V is TRBV4-2; no clear D gene. The specimen comprised peripheral blood, sampled about 33 weeks after starting pembrolizumab. The CDR3 is CASSLLANQETQYF. CDR3 DNA: TGTGCCAGCAGCTTGCTGGCAAATCAAGAGACCCAGTACTTC.